This T cell receptor beta chain appears in the sequencing data of a study of blood T cells in healthy people across ages. The second PCR ran roughly 7 to 12 cycles with a sample-barcoded 5' primer and J-beta primers. MiXCR, run by TCRdb on the 5' RACE reads, gives a single entry per CDR3 protein. The sample records just over 1 million distinct CDR3 sequences, under 45% being singletons. CDR3 length: 14 amino acids. V lost 2 bases to trimming and J lost 8 bases; unmatched junction nucleotides: 9. Germline V CDR1 and CDR2: SQVTM, ANQGSEA. The receptor was derived from a woman in her fifties or sixties in good health. What was sequenced was blood. This chain connects TRBV29-1 to TRBJ1-2; the match to TRBD1 covers 9 bases. CDR3 bases: TGCAGCGTTGAACCCGGACAGGGGAATTGCGGCTACACCTTC. Amino acids: CSVEPGQGNCGYTF.